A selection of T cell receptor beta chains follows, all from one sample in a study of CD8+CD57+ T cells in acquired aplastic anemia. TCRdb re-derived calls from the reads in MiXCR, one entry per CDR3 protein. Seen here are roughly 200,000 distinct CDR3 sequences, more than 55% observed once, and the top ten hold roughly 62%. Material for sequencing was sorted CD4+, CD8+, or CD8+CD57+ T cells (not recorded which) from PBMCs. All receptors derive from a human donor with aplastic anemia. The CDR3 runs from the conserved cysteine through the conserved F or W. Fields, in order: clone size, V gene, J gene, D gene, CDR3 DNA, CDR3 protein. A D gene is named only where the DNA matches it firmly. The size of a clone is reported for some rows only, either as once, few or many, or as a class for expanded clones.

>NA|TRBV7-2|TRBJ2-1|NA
TGTGCCAGCAGCTACCAGTTGGGTGAGCAGTTCTTC
CASSYQLGEQFF
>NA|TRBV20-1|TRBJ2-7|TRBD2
TGCAGTGCTATGACGGGGAGCGGGATCGAGCAGTACTTC
CSAMTGSGIEQYF
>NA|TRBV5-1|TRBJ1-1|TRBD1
TGCGCCAGCAGCTTTCGGACAGGGGGCGAGGAAGCTTTCTTT
CASSFRTGGEEAFF
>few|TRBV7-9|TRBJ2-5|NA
TGTGCCAGCAGCTTAGGGGGCAGGCAAGAGACCCAGTACTTC
CASSLGGRQETQYF
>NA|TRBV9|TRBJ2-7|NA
TGTGCCAGCAGCGTAGCGGGCAGGGTAGGGATCGACGAGCAGTACTTC
CASSVAGRVGIDEQYF
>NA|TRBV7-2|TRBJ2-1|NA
TGTGCCAGCGGCCCCGGCAGGAGCTCCTACAATGAGCAGTTCTTC
CASGPGRSSYNEQFF
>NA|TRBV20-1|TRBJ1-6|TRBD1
TGCAGTGTTCCGGGACAGGCCGGTTCACCCCTCCACTTT
CSVPGQAGSPLHF
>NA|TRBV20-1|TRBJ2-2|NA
TGCAGTGCTAGAGGGGAGAGGGAGGAGACGAACACCGGGGAACTGTTTTTT
CSARGEREETNTGELFF
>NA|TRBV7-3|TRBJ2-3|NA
TGTGCCAGCAGCCCGGGCCGCACAGATACGCAGTATTTT
CASSPGRTDTQYF
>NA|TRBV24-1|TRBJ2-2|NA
TGTGCCACCAGTGACCCGGCAGTCAAGGCCGGGGAGCTGTTTTTT
CATSDPAVKAGELFF
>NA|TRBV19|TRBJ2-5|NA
TGTGCCAGTAGTATGGTGCAAGAGACCCAGTACTTC
CASSMVQETQYF
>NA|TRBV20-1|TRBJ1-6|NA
TGCAGTGCTAGAGATTCGGACAGAAATAATTCACCCCTCCACTTT
CSARDSDRNNSPLHF
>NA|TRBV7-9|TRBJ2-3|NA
TGCGCCAGCAGCCAAGGCAGGAGGTCCACAGATACGCAGTATTTT
CASSQGRRSTDTQYF
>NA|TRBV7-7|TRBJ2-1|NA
TGTGCTAGCAGCTTAGCCGGGGGCCCGACGGATGAGCAGTTCTTC
CASSLAGGPTDEQFF
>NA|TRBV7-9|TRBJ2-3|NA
TGTGCCAGCAGCTTAGATGGTAACCGATTCACAGATACGCAGTATTTT
CASSLDGNRFTDTQYF
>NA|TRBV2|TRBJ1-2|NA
TGTGCCAGCGTTCTAGGACAGCGGACCTATGGCTACACCTTC
CASVLGQRTYGYTF
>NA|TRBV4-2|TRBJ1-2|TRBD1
TGTGCCAGCAGCCAAGATCGGGACAGGGGGCTTGGCTACACCTTC
CASSQDRDRGLGYTF
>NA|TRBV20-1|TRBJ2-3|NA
TGCAGTGCTAGAGTTGGCCAGCGAACAGATACGCAGTATTTT
CSARVGQRTDTQYF
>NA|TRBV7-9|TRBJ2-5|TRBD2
TGTGCCAGCAGCGCGGGGGTAGAAGAGACCCAGTACTTC
CASSAGVEETQYF
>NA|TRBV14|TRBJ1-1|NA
TGTGCCAGCAGCTATTTGGCAGAAGCTTTCTTT
CASSYLAEAFF
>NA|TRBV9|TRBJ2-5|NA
TGTGCCAGCAGCGGATCAGGGAAGACACAGTACTTC
CASSGSGKTQYF
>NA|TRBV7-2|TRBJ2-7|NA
NA
CASSPFWGTGAISDF
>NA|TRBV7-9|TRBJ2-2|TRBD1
TGTGCCAGCAGCCGGACAGGGGGTACCGGGGAGCTGTTTTTT
CASSRTGGTGELFF
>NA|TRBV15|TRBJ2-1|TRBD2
TGTGCCACCAGCTGGAGCGGGAAGTACAATGAGCAGTTCTTC
CATSWSGKYNEQFF
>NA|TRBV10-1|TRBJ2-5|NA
TGTGCCAGCAGCTTAATTTTAGTCCCGGAGGCCCAGTACTTC
CASSLILVPEAQYF
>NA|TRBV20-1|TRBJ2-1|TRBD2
TGCAGTGCTAGAGATTGGACTAGCGGGGTCTTC
CSARDWTSGVF
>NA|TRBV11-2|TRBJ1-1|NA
TGTGCCAGCAGCCCAGTGACCGTGGGGGCTTTCTTT
CASSPVTVGAFF
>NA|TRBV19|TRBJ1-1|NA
TGTGCCAGTAGTGAGTGGCGCAGGGCTAAGAACACTGAAGCTTTCTTT
CASSEWRRAKNTEAFF
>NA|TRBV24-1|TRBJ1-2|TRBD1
TGTGCCACCTTACGGGACAGGGGGGCAGCTAACTATGGCTACACCTTC
CATLRDRGAANYGYTF
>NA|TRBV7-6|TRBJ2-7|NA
TGTGCCAGCAGCGCGAGGGGGGGTTCCTACGAGCAGTACTTC
CASSARGGSYEQYF
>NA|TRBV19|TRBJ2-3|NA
TGTGCCACCCAACTAGTAGGAGGCACAGATACGCAGTACTTT
CATQLVGGTDTQYF
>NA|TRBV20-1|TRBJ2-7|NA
TGCAGTGCGCGCCTCCGGGGGGAGCAGTACTTC
CSARLRGEQYF
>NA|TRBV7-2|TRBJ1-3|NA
TGTGCCAGCAGCCCCCAAGGAAACACCATATATTTT
CASSPQGNTIYF
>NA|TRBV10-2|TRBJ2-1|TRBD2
TGCGCCAGCAGAGAGGGCGGGAGGGCTTTTTTTCAGTTCTTC
CASREGGRAFFQFF
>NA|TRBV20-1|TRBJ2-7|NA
TGCAGTGCTAGGGTCACACGGGAGCAGTACTTC
CSARVTREQYF
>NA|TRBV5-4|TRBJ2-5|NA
TGTGCCAGCAGCTTGGCCGGGGCAGTCGAAACCCAGTACTTC
CASSLAGAVETQYF
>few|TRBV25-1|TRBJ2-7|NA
TGTGCCAGCAGTGCAGGTCCCCACGAGCAGTACTTC
CASSAGPHEQYF
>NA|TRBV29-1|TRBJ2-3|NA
TGCAGCCTTCGTAGGGATACGCAGTATTTT
CSLRRDTQYF
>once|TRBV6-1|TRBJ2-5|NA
TGTGCCAGCACCGCGCAGGGGGGGCGCAGGACCCAGTACTTC
CASTAQGGRRTQYF
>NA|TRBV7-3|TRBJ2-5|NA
TGTGCCAGCAGCTTAACGGGGACCGTGTCCGAGACCCAGTACTTC
CASSLTGTVSETQYF
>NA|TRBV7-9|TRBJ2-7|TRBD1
TGTGCCAGCAGCTTAACGACAGGGGCCTTTGTTTACGAGCAGTACTTC
CASSLTTGAFVYEQYF
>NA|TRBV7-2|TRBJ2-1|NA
TGTGCCAGTGGGTGGAGGAATGAGCAGTTCTTC
CASGWRNEQFF
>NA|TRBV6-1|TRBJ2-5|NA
TGTGCCAGCAGTGAACGACAGGGAGGTAGCGGGGTCCAAGAGACCCAGTACTTC
CASSERQGGSGVQETQYF
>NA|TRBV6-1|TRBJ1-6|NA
TGTGCCAGCATCCGACAATCCAGGGCGGGTTCACCCCTCCACTTT
CASIRQSRAGSPLHF
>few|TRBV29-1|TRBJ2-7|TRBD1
TGCAGCGTTGAAAGGGGACAGCCCTACGAGCAGTACTTC
CSVERGQPYEQYF